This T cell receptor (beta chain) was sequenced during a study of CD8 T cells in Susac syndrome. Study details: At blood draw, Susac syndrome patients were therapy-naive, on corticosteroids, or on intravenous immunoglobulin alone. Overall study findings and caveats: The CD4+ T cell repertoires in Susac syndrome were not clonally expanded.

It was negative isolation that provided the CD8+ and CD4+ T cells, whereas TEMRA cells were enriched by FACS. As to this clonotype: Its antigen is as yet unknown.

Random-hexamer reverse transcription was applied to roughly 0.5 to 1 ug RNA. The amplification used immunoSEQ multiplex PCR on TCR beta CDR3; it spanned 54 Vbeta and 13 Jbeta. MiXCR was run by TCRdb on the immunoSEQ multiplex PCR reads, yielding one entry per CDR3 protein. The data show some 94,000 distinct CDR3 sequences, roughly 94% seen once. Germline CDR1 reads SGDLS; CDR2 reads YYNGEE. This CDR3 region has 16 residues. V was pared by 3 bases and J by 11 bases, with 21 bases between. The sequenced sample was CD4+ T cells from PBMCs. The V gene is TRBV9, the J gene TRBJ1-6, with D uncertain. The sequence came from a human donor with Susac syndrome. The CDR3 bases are TGTGCCAGCAGCGCCATAGATTTTCGGGGAGAAGCACCCCTCCACTTT. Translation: CASSAIDFRGEAPLHF.